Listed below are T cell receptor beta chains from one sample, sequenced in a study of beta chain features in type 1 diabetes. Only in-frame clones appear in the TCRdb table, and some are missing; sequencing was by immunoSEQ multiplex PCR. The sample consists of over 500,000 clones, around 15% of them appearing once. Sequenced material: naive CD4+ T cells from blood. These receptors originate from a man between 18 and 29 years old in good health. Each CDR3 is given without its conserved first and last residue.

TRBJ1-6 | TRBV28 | ATSSKSPLH
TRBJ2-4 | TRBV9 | ASSGLSAGLAGPTAKNIQY
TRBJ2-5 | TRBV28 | ASSGPDRGGETQY
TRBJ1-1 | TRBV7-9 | ASSLVGSGTEAF
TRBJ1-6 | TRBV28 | ASSHWTVQRYNSPLH
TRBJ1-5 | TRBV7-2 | ASSRSTGEQH
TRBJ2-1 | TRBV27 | ASSLRGLAGGGNEQF
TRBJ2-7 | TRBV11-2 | ASSLETGFYEQY
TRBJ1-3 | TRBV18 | ASSPGTGTSGNTIY
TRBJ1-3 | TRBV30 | AWSLGDTGNTIY
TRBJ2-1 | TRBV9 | ASSDRGSSSYNEQF
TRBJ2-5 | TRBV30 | AWSDWGSRETQY
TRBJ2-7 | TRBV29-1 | SVENSSYEQY
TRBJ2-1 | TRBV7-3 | ASSPVAGSSYNEQF
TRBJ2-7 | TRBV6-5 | ASSYSDRGSYEQY